This TCR beta chain originates from a study of blood T cell repertoires in COVID-19. In the original workflow: Amplification of reference gene primers was used by the study to estimate nucleated cell counts. Data came from immunoSEQ multiplex PCR; TCRdb stores just in-frame clones and leaves some out. V and J calls and clone size are copied from that table; D and trimming were computed from the DNA. This sample has roughly 100,000 clones, with approximately 92% found just once. The V gene lost 4 bases and the J gene lost 3 bases, with 9 bases spanning the gap. This CDR3 spans 13 amino acids. The V gene's germline CDR1 is SNHLY and CDR2 FYNNEI.

Input material: peripheral blood. The receptor was derived from a man aged 45-65 years with active COVID-19. The V call is TRBV2, the J call TRBJ1-2, with D unresolved. For the CDR3, the DNA is TGTGCCAGCAGTGGCGAGGAGGACTATGGCTACACCTTC. Translating it yields CASSGEEDYGYTF.